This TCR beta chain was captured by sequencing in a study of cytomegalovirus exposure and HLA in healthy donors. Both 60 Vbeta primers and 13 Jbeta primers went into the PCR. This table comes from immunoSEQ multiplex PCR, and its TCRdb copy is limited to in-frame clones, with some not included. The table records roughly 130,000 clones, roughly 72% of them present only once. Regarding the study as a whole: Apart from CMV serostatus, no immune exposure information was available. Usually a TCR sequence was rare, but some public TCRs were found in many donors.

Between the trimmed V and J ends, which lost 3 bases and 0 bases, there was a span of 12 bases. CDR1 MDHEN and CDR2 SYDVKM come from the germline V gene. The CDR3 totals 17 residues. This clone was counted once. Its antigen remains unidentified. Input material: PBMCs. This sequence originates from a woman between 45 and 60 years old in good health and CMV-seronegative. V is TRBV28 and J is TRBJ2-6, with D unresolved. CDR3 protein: CASSFVSRASGANVLTF. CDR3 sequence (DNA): TGTGCCAGCAGTTTTGTATCGCGAGCCTCTGGGGCCAACGTCCTGACTTTC.